The 21 T cell receptor beta chains below were found in one sample sequenced in a study of cytomegalovirus exposure and HLA in healthy donors. This PCR relied on a set of 60 Vbeta primers and 13 Jbeta primers. Measured with immunoSEQ multiplex PCR; TCRdb has only the in-frame clones, and not every one. The table includes 140,000 to 150,000 clones, 82% detected once. The sample was PBMCs. These receptors all come from a woman aged 55-70 years in good health and CMV-seropositive.

The rearrangement links TRBV7-9 to TRBJ2-2; 12 nucleotides align to TRBD2. Germline V CDR1 and CDR2: SEHNR, FQNEAQ (reference sequence). CDR3 length equals 18 residues. V lost 5 bases, J lost 3 bases, and 10 bases stayed unmatched. CDR3 sequence: CASSRTLAGGPYTGELFF. The CDR3 DNA reads TGTGCCAGCAGCCGTACCCTAGCGGGAGGGCCGTACACCGGGGAGCTGTTTTTT.

V gene TRBV6-1 combines with J gene TRBJ2-3; D remains unclear. The CDR3 extends over 13 amino acids. Trimming took 6 bases from V and 3 from J, leaving 10 bases between them. In germline, CDR1 is MNHNS, CDR2 SASEGT. CDR3 bases: TGTGCCAGCAGGCCCCTATGGACAGATACGCAGTATTTT. It translates to CASRPLWTDTQYF.

V usage is TRBV6-6 and J usage is TRBJ1-3; D might be TRBD1 (5 bases). The CDR3 has 15 residues. The germline CDR1 and CDR2 sequences are MNHNY and SVGAGI (reference sequence). The ends were cut back, 0 bases at V and 4 bases at J, with 10 bases in the middle. The chain's CDR3 is CASSYSAGRGNTIYF. The CDR3 DNA is TGTGCCAGCAGTTACTCAGCAGGGCGGGGAAACACCATATATTTT.

The J gene is TRBJ2-7, the V gene TRBV5-1; the match to TRBD2 covers 7 bases. J was trimmed by 4 bases and V by 3 bases; bases with no gene match: 7. Germline V gene lookup returns CDR1 SGHRS and CDR2 YFSETQ. CDR3 size: 14 residues. CDR3 DNA: TGCGCCAGCAGCTCGGGACTAACCACTTACGAGCAGTACTTC. Its protein is CASSSGLTTYEQYF.

This sequence joins TRBV7-2 and TRBJ2-5; D not certain. The CDR3 has 14 amino acids. Germline CDR1 SGHTA, CDR2 FQGNSA. V lost 5 bases, J lost 1 base, and 11 bases lay in between. The DNA for the CDR3 is TGTGCCAGCAGCCCCTCCGGAGCCCAAGAGACCCAGTACTTC. Translated: CASSPSGAQETQYF.

This chain joins TRBV7-9 and TRBJ2-3; TRBD1 might be the D (5 bases). The CDR3 spans 14 residues. V gave up 1 base and J gave up 6 bases, with 11 bases separating them. CDR1 and CDR2 (germline): SEHNR, FQNEAQ (reference sequence). This CDR3 reads CASSLGGEADTQYF. In DNA form, the CDR3 reads TGTGCCAGCAGCTTAGGGGGCGAGGCGGATACGCAGTATTTT.

The chain has TRBV11-3 and TRBJ1-3; 7 positions match TRBD1. V lost 2 bases, J lost 3 bases, and 4 bases stayed unmatched. Germline V gives CDR1 SGHNT, CDR2 YENEEA. This CDR3 has 15 residues. CDR3 in amino acids: CASSLRDSNGNTIYF. CDR3 bases: TGTGCCAGCAGCTTACGGGACAGTAATGGAAACACCATATATTTT.

The table lists this clone with a count of one. The chain combines TRBV5-1 with TRBJ2-1; 8 bases agree with TRBD2. CDR1 is SGHRS and CDR2 is YFSETQ in the germline V gene. CDR3 length: 13 amino acids. The junction had 8 bases not matched to a gene; V was cut back by 7 bases and J by 8 bases. The DNA of the CDR3 is TGCGCCAGCGGGGAGCGGGAGAATTATGAGCAGTTCTTC. It translates to CASGERENYEQFF.

The rearrangement uses TRBV5-4 and TRBJ1-1; D might be TRBD1 (6 bases). V was shortened by 5 bases and J by 6 bases, with 20 bases between the two germline ends. The CDR3 has 15 amino acids. Germline V gene lookup returns CDR1 SGHNT and CDR2 YYREEE (reference sequence). CDR3 bases: TGTGCCAGCAGTCTCAGGCTAGGCGGACAGCCTGAAGCTTTCTTT. This sequence encodes CASSLRLGGQPEAFF.

V and J are TRBV19 and TRBJ1-5, with D possibly matching TRBD1 (6 bases). Trimming cost V 7 bases and J 6 bases, with 19 bases left between them. The CDR3 loop spans 15 amino acids. Germline lookup yields CDR1 LNHDA and CDR2 SQIVND (reference sequence). The CDR3 spells CASTFGPPRGQPQHF. Here the CDR3 DNA reads TGTGCCAGTACCTTCGGACCGCCCAGGGGTCAGCCCCAGCATTTT.

This chain joins TRBV14 and TRBJ2-7; 7 bases align to TRBD2. The germline V gene has CDR1 SGHDN and CDR2 FVKESK. This CDR3 contains 17 residues. V lost 0 bases to trimming and J lost 3 bases; unmatched junction nucleotides: 11. CDR3 in amino acids: CASSQDRGAGPNYEQYF. The CDR3 DNA reads TGTGCCAGCAGCCAAGATCGGGGAGCGGGACCCAACTACGAGCAGTACTTC.

The chain employs TRBV19 and TRBJ2-1; tentative D call: TRBD2 (6 bases). V gave up 11 bases and J gave up 4 bases, with 24 bases separating them. Germline loops: CDR1 LNHDA, CDR2 SQIVND (reference sequence). The CDR3 has 16 amino acids. The DNA of the CDR3 is TGTGCCGCAGCGACCGCGCACGGGAGTGCGTACAATGAGCAGTTCTTC. Residues: CAAATAHGSAYNEQFF.

The table lists this clone with a count of one. This chain uses TRBV28 with TRBJ2-3; unclear D gene. Germline loops: CDR1 MDHEN, CDR2 SYDVKM. The CDR3 spans 13 residues. V gave up 5 bases and J gave up 2 bases, with 8 bases separating them. CDR3 region: CASSPRLTDTQYF. The CDR3 DNA reads as TGTGCCAGCAGTCCCCGTCTCACAGATACGCAGTATTTT.

The V gene is TRBV11-1, the J gene TRBJ1-2; D not resolved. The CDR3 extends over 13 amino acids. The germline V gene has CDR1 SGHAT and CDR2 FQDESV (reference sequence). Trimming stripped 3 bases from V and 8 bases from J, with 13 bases between. The CDR3 DNA sequence: TGTGCCAGCAGCTTCGGTCGCGGAACCGGCTACACCTTC. Amino acid sequence: CASSFGRGTGYTF.

V usage is TRBV25-1 and J usage is TRBJ2-3, with no clear D. This CDR3 spans 11 amino acids. V shed 6 bases and J shed 3 bases, with 4 bases lying between them. Germline CDR1 reads MGHDK; CDR2 reads SYGVNS. The CDR3 DNA reads TGTGCCAGCAGCAGGACAGATACGCAGTATTTT. It yields the protein CASSRTDTQYF.

A few counts support this clone. The rearrangement uses TRBV11-3 and TRBJ1-3; 7 bases map to TRBD1. CDR1 is SGHNT and CDR2 is YENEEA in the germline V gene. The CDR3 is 16 residues long. The V gene end was trimmed by 5 bases and the J gene end by 2 bases; junction bases not matched to a gene: 9. The CDR3 reads CASSVYPGTAGNTIYF. The CDR3 region has the DNA TGTGCCAGCAGCGTATATCCCGGGACAGCTGGAAACACCATATATTTT.

The CDR3 sequence: CASSLLGDRNTEAFF. The CDR3, as DNA: TGTGCCAGCAGCCTACTTGGAGACCGGAACACTGAAGCTTTCTTT. This chain uses TRBV5-6 with TRBJ1-1; no clear D. The CDR3 consists of 15 residues. Per germline, CDR1 SGHDT and CDR2 YYEEEE. V shed 4 bases and J shed 1 base, with 14 bases lying between them.

The chain carries TRBV28 and TRBJ2-2, with D tentatively TRBD1 (5 bases). Trimming left V 4 bases short and J 1 base short, with 10 bases between. Germline lookup yields CDR1 MDHEN and CDR2 SYDVKM. The CDR3 runs to 15 residues. The CDR3 sequence is CASSYYDRNTGELFF. CDR3 bases: TGTGCCAGCAGTTACTACGACAGGAACACCGGGGAGCTGTTTTTT.

V usage is TRBV5-1 and J usage is TRBJ1-2; D gene uncertain. The germline V gene has CDR1 SGHRS and CDR2 YFSETQ. The CDR3 sequence is 14 residues long. V was clipped by 8 bases and J by 4 bases, with 18 bases between them. In DNA form, the CDR3 reads TGCGCCAGGATAGCCGCGGGTTGGAGCTATGGCTACACCTTC. This encodes CARIAAGWSYGYTF.

The chain couples TRBV27 to TRBJ1-2, with TRBD1 matching 8 bases. The CDR3 spans 15 residues. The V and J ends lost 5 bases and 6 bases, in that order; junction bases with no gene match: 11. Germline V CDR1 and CDR2: MNHEY, SMNVEV (reference sequence). CDR3 sequence: CASSPADRVFDGYTF. The CDR3 DNA reads TGTGCCAGCAGTCCCGCGGACAGGGTATTCGATGGCTACACCTTC.

J is TRBJ2-5 and V is TRBV7-9; 10 bases line up with TRBD2. This CDR3 is built from 16 residues. V dropped 8 bases and J dropped 2; count of bases not matched to a gene: 11. Germline CDR1 and CDR2: SEHNR and FQNEAQ (reference sequence). CDR3 sequence: CASSPPTSGLQETQYF. The CDR3, as DNA: TGTGCCAGCTCCCCACCGACTAGCGGGCTTCAAGAGACCCAGTACTTC. Looking up the rest from reference TRBV7-9 and TRBJ2-5 gives the full variable domain: DTGVSQNPRHKITKRGQNVTFRCDPISEHNRLYWYRQTLGQGPEFLTYFQNEAQLEKSRLLSDRFSAERPKGSFSTLEIQRTEQGDSAMYLCASSPPTSGLQETQYFGPGTRLLVL.